Listed here are 19 T cell receptor beta chains from one sample, sequenced in a study of blood T cells in healthy people across ages. A second roughly 6 to 12 cycle PCR used barcoded and J-beta primers. MiXCR was run by TCRdb on the 5' RACE reads, yielding one entry per CDR3 protein. In the table there are 1.5 million to 2 million distinct CDR3 sequences, 28% of which are singletons. The source material was blood. The receptors stem from a woman between 25 and 40 years old in good health.

This clonotype was seen repeatedly, ten times or more. The chain is built from TRBV7-6 and TRBJ2-7, with 15 bases lining up with TRBD2. The CDR3 is 15 amino acids. The germline gives CDR1 SGHVS, CDR2 FNYEAQ. The V segment lost 5 bases and the J segment 6 bases; nucleotides outside the gene matches: 5. CDR3 nucleotides: TGTGCCAGCAGCGCTGGACTAGCGGGAGGGGGCGAGCAGTACTTC. Encoded protein: CASSAGLAGGGEQYF.

The chain joins TRBV20-1 to TRBJ2-5; 8 nucleotides match TRBD1. The length of the CDR3 is 15 residues. Germline trimming cut 0 bases from V and 7 bases from J; bases unmatched to any gene: 10. Per germline, CDR1 DFQATT and CDR2 SNEGSKA (reference sequence). This chain's CDR3 is CSARETGGRLVTQYF. The CDR3 DNA sequence: TGCAGTGCTAGAGAAACAGGGGGACGGTTGGTGACCCAGTACTTC.

The chain uses TRBV29-1 and TRBJ2-4, with D unclear. The CDR3 is made up of 13 amino acids. The V gene lost 5 bases and the J gene lost 3 bases, with 11 bases spanning the gap. In germline, CDR1 is SQVTM, CDR2 ANQGSEA. The DNA of the CDR3 is TGCAGCGTTCTTGACATCGACAAAAACATTCAGTACTTC. Protein product: CSVLDIDKNIQYF.

In its sample, this clonotype was seen a few times. The chain carries TRBV7-9 and TRBJ2-5, with 9 bases aligning to TRBD1. The CDR3 spans 18 residues. V lost 0 bases to trimming and J lost 0 bases; unmatched junction nucleotides: 8. Germline CDR1 is SEHNR and CDR2 is FQNEAQ (reference sequence). The CDR3 protein is CASSLALGGQGYQETQYF. DNA for the CDR3: TGTGCCAGCAGCTTAGCCCTGGGTGGACAGGGGTACCAAGAGACCCAGTACTTC.

Details on this clonotype: One junction end does not reproduce the germline sequence, and a read error may be involved. In DNA, the CDR3 is TGCGCCGGCAGCTTTCCAGGGAGCTACAATGAGCAGTTCTTC. Translating it yields CAGSFPGSYNEQFF. The genes are TRBV5-1 and TRBJ2-1; D could derive from TRBD1 or TRBD2 (5 bases each). From germline, CDR1 is SGHRS and CDR2 YFSETQ. The CDR3 runs to 14 residues.

A word on this clonotype: This could be a read error, since a much larger clone is one nucleotide away. V is TRBV10-3 and J is TRBJ2-5; D remains ambiguous. CDR3 length: 11 residues. The germline CDR1 and CDR2 sequences are ENHRY and SYGVKD. The CDR3 bases are TGTGCCATCAGTGATATGGAGATCCAGTACTTC. Protein: CAISDMEIQYF.

The chain recombines TRBV3-1 with TRBJ2-3; no firm D call. The ends were cut back, 1 base at V and 2 bases at J, with 7 bases in the middle. This CDR3 has 14 amino acids. CDR1 is LGHDT and CDR2 is YNNKEL in the germline V gene (reference sequence). The CDR3 sequence is CASSQGRATDTQYF. In nucleotides, the CDR3 is TGTGCCAGCAGCCAAGGCAGAGCCACAGATACGCAGTATTTT.

There are a few counts of this clonotype. CDR3 amino acids: CASSTETGGGYYGYTF. Written as DNA, the CDR3 is TGTGCCAGCAGCACCGAGACAGGGGGAGGGTACTATGGCTACACCTTC. The chain joins TRBV7-2 to TRBJ1-2; 9 nucleotides agree with TRBD1. The CDR3 is made up of 16 amino acids. Germline values: CDR1 SGHTA, CDR2 FQGNSA. With V trimmed by 5 bases and J by 3 bases, 10 bases remained unmatched.

J is TRBJ1-1 and V is TRBV20-1; 7 nucleotides align to TRBD1. CDR1 and CDR2 from the germline V gene are DFQATT and SNEGSKA (reference sequence). The CDR3 has 13 amino acids. The ends lost 5 bases at V and 4 bases at J; junction bases unmatched: 7. The CDR3 sequence: CSAVRQGVTEAFF. Here the CDR3 DNA reads TGCAGTGCTGTCCGACAGGGAGTCACTGAAGCTTTCTTT.

CDR3 residues: CASSAPNGQVSTDTQYF. CDR3 nucleotides: TGTGCCAGCAGCGCCCCAAATGGACAGGTTAGCACAGATACGCAGTATTTT. This sequence joins TRBV9 and TRBJ2-3, with 7 nucleotides matching TRBD1. With V trimmed by 3 bases and J by 0 bases, 10 bases remained unmatched. Germline V gene data show CDR1 as SGDLS and CDR2 as YYNGEE. The CDR3 has 17 residues.

This clonotype has more than one count but fewer than ten. The chain carries TRBV13 and TRBJ2-7; 8 positions agree with TRBD1. The V segment lost 4 bases and the J segment 0 bases; nucleotides outside the gene matches: 11. Germline assignment: CDR1 PRHDT and CDR2 FYEKMQ (reference sequence). This CDR3 region has 17 residues. In nucleotides, the CDR3 is TGTGCCAGCAGCTCCCTGGGGGGACAGGTGAACTCCTACGAGCAGTACTTC. Translating it yields CASSSLGGQVNSYEQYF.

This chain joins TRBV18 and TRBJ2-3, with 10 bases identical to TRBD1. Trimming removed 5 bases from V and 3 bases from J; junction bases left unmatched: 5. The CDR3 runs 15 residues. Germline lookup yields CDR1 KGHSH and CDR2 LQKENI. The CDR3 DNA reads as TGTGCCAGCTCATCCGGGACAGGGGAGACAGATACGCAGTATTTT. Its translation: CASSSGTGETDTQYF.

The chain carries TRBV7-2 and TRBJ2-5; TRBD2 aligns across 7 bases. V lost 1 base to trimming and J lost 5 bases; unmatched junction nucleotides: 4. CDR3 length: 14 residues. Germline V lookup: CDR1 SGHTA, CDR2 FQGNSA. The CDR3 bases are TGTGCCAGCAGCTTAGTACTAGCGTCGGAGACCCAGTACTTC. It yields the protein CASSLVLASETQYF.

In this sample, this clonotype turned up many times. V is TRBV9 and J is TRBJ1-1; D possibly corresponds to TRBD1 (6 bases). V was cut by 2 bases and J by 1 base, with 6 bases left in between. This CDR3 has 13 amino acids. Per the germline V gene, CDR1 is SGDLS and CDR2 is YYNGEE. The CDR3 reads CASSVTGNTEAFF. Here the CDR3 DNA reads TGTGCCAGCAGCGTGACAGGGAACACTGAAGCTTTCTTT.

In regard to this clonotype: A junction boundary mismatches the germline segment, possibly from a read error. The chain couples TRBV7-2 to TRBJ2-1; 8 bases are a match to TRBD2. This CDR3 comprises 17 residues. CDR1 and CDR2 (germline): SGHTA, FQGNSA. CDR3 nucleotide sequence: TGTGCCAGCAGTCTGAGGTCAACGGGAGGGCCTGACAACGAGCAGTTCTTC. Its protein is CASSLRSTGGPDNEQFF.

The chain uses TRBV10-3 and TRBJ2-3, with D possibly matching TRBD2 (5 bases). CDR1 and CDR2 (germline): ENHRY, SYGVKD. V was trimmed by 8 bases and J by 6 bases, leaving 15 bases between them. CDR3 size: 13 residues. CDR3 in DNA: TGTGCCATCCGGACTGAATTAGCGGATACGCAGTATTTT. It translates to CAIRTELADTQYF.

This sequence joins TRBV7-2 and TRBJ2-1; 12 bases match TRBD2. In germline, CDR1 is SGHTA, CDR2 FQGNSA. The CDR3 totals 18 residues. J gave up 7 bases and V 6 bases, and 16 bases lay outside the gene matches. This CDR3 is CASSLAATSGSSRNEQFF. CDR3 DNA: TGTGCCAGCAGTCTAGCGGCGACTAGCGGGAGCAGTCGTAATGAGCAGTTCTTC.

Many counts were recorded for this clonotype. The chain links TRBV5-1 to TRBJ2-7; TRBD1 is a possible D gene (6 bases). The germline gives CDR1 SGHRS, CDR2 YFSETQ. This CDR3 is 14 amino acids long. Trimming cost V 0 bases and J 4 bases, with 11 bases left between them. As DNA, the CDR3 is TGCGCCAGCAGCTTGGATCAACAGGGATACGAGCAGTACTTC. Translated: CASSLDQQGYEQYF.

This chain uses TRBV5-4 with TRBJ2-3; D is unclear. The V end was cut by 1 base, the J end by 6 bases, with 9 bases between. Germline CDR1 reads SGHNT; CDR2 reads YYREEE (reference sequence). There are 13 residues in the CDR3. The CDR3 loop reads CASSLPRWDTQYF. In nucleotides, the CDR3 is TGTGCCAGCAGCTTGCCCAGATGGGATACGCAGTATTTT.